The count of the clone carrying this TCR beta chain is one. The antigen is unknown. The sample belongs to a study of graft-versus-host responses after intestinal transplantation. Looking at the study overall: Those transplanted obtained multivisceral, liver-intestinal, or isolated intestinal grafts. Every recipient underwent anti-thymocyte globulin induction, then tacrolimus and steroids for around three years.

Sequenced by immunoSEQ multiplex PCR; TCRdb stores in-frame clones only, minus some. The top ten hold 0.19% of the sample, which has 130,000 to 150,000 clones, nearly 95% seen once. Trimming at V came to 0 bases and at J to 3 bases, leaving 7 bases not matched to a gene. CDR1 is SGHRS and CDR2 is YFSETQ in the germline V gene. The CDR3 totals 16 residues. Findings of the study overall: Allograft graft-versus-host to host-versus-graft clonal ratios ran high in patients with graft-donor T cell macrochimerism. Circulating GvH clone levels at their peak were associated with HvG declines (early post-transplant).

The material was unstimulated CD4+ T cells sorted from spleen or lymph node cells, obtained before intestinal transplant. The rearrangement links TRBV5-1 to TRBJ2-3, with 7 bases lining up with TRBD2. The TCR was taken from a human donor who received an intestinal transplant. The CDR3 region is CASSLGLALATDTQYF. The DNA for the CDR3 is TGCGCCAGCAGCTTGGGACTAGCACTAGCTACAGATACGCAGTATTTT.